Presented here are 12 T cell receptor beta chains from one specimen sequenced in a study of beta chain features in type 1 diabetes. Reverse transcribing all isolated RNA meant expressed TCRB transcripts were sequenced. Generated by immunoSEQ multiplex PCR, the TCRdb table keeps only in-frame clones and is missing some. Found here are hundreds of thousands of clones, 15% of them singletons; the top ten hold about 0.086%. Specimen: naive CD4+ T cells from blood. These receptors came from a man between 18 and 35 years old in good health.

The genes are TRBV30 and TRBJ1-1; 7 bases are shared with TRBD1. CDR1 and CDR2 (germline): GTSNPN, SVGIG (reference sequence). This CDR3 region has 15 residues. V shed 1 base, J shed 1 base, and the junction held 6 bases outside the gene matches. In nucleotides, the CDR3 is TGTGCCTGGAGTGAGGCAGGGGGGACGAACACTGAAGCTTTCTTT. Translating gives CAWSEAGGTNTEAFF.

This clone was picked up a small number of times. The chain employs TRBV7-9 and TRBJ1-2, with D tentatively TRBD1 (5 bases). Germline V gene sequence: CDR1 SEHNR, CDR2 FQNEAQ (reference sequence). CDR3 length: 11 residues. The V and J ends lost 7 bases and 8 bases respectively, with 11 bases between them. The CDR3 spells CASTGLWGYTF. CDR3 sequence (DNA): TGTGCCAGCACGGGACTTTGGGGCTACACCTTC.

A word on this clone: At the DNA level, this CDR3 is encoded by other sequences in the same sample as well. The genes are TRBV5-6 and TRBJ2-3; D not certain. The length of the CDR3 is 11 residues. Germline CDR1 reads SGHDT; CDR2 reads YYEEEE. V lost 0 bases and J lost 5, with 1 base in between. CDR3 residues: CASSLVDTQYF. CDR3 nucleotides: TGTGCCAGCAGCTTGGTAGATACGCAGTATTTT.

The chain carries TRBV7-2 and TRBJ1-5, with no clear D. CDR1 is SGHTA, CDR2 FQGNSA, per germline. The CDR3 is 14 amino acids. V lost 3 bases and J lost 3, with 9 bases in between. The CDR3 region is CASSFAEVNQPQHF. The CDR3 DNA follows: TGTGCCAGCAGCTTTGCAGAGGTCAATCAGCCCCAGCATTTT.

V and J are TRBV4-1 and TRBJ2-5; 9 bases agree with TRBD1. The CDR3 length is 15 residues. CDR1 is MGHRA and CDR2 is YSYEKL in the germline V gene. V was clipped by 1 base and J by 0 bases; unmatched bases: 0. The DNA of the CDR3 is TGCGCCAGCAGCCAAGGACAGGGGGACCAAGAGACCCAGTACTTC. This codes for CASSQGQGDQETQYF.

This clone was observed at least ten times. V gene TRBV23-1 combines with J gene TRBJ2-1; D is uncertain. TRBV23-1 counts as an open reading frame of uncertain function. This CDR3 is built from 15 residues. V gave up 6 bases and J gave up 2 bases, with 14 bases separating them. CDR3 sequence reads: CASSSRRRPYNEQFF. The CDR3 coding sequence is TGCGCCAGCAGCAGCCGTAGGAGACCCTACAATGAGCAGTTCTTC.

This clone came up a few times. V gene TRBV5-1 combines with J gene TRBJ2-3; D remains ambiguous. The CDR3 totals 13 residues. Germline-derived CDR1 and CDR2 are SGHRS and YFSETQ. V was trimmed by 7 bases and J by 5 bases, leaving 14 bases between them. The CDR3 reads CASEPSGGDTQYF. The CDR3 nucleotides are TGCGCCAGCGAACCGTCCGGCGGAGATACGCAGTATTTT.

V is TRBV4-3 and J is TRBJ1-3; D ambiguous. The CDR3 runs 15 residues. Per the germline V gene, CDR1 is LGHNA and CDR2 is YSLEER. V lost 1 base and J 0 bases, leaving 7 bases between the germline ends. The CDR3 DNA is TGCGCCAGCAGCCAAGTACTATTCTCTGGAAACACCATATATTTT. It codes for CASSQVLFSGNTIYF.

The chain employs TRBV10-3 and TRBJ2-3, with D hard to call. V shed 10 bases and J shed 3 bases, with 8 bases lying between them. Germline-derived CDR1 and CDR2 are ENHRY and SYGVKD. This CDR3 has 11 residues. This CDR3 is CATSSTDTQYF. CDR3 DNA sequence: TGTGCCACCAGCAGTACAGATACGCAGTATTTT.

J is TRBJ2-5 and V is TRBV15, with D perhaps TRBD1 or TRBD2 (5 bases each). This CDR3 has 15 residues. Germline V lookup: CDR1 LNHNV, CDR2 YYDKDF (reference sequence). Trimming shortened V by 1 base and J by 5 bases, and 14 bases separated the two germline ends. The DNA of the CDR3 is TGTGCCACCAGCAGAGCTGGGGGTCTAGGTGAGACCCAGTACTTC. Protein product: CATSRAGGLGETQYF.

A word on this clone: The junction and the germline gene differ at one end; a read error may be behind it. For the CDR3, the DNA is TGTGCCAGTAGCCCCACAGGGGAAGATGGCTACACCTTC. The encoded protein is CASSPTGEDGYTF. The chain joins TRBV4-2 to TRBJ1-2, with 7 bases identical to TRBD1. The CDR3 is made up of 13 amino acids. CDR1 is LGHNA and CDR2 is YNFKEQ in the germline V gene.

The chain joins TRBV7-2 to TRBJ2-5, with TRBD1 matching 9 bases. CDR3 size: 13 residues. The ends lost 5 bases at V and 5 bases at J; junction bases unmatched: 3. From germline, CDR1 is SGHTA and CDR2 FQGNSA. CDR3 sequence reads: CASSTGGRETQYF. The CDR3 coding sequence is TGTGCCAGCAGCACAGGGGGCAGGGAGACCCAGTACTTC.